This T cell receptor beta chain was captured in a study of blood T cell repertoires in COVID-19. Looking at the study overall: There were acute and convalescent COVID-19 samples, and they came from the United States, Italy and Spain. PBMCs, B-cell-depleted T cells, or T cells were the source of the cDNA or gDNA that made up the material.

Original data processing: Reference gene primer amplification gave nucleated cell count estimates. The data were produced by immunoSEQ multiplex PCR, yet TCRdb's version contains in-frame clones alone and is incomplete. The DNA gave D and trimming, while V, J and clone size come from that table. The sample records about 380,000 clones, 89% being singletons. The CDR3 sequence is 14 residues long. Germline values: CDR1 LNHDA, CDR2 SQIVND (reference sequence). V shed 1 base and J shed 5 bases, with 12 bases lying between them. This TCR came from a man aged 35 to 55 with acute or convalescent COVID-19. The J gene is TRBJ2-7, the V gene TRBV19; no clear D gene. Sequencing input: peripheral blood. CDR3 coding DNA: TGTGCCAGTAGTATAGGACCGCCCGGAGACGAGCAGTACTTC. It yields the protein CASSIGPPGDEQYF.